The 20 T cell receptor beta chains presented below share a single source sample, sequenced in a study of blood T cell repertoires in COVID-19 (TCRdb year 2020). Library creation used the immunoSEQ multiplex PCR assay. The clones in this table, taken by TCRdb from immuneACCESS, are in-frame only. Not every clone is retained; where verified, under half of the shortfall comes from an unresolved V gene, and the cause of the rest is unknown. A total of roughly 380,000 clones appear in this sample, about 91% of them only once. The ten largest clonotypes hold about 1.6% of the sample. Sequencing input: peripheral blood. The receptors were sampled from a woman aged 40 to 49 with COVID-19, enrolled during active disease.

V is TRBV7-2 and J is TRBJ2-3; TRBD2 agrees at 7 bases. CDR1 is SGHTA and CDR2 is FQGNSA in the germline V gene. This CDR3 contains 16 residues. After removal of 1 base from V and 4 bases from J, the junction contained 8 bases not matched to a gene. The CDR3: CASSLEFLRESDTQYF. CDR3 in DNA: TGTGCCAGCAGCTTAGAGTTTCTGCGGGAGTCAGATACGCAGTATTTT.

This CDR3 reads CASSLITDTQYF. The CDR3 coding sequence is TGTGCCAGCAGTCTCATCACAGATACGCAGTATTTT. This rearrangement joins TRBV6-6 to TRBJ2-3, with D hard to call. CDR3 length: 12 amino acids. The V end lost 5 bases, the J end lost 2 bases, and 5 bases lay between the germline ends. Germline CDR1 is MNHNY and CDR2 is SVGAGI (reference sequence).

The V gene is TRBV3-1 (or the pseudogene TRBV3-2), the J gene TRBJ2-3; D may be TRBD1 (6 bases). The CDR3 runs 17 residues. V was cut by 3 bases and J by 0 bases, with 16 bases left in between. Germline V gives CDR1 LGHDT, CDR2 YNNKEL (reference sequence). As DNA, the CDR3 is TGTGCCAGCAGCCAGCGGTACAGGGATCTAAGCACAGATACGCAGTATTTT. Translation: CASSQRYRDLSTDTQYF.

The chain carries TRBV4-3 and TRBJ1-2; D remains ambiguous. V lost 0 bases, J lost 2 bases, and 7 bases lay in between. The CDR3 sequence is 14 residues long. From germline, CDR1 is LGHNA and CDR2 YSLEER. The CDR3, as DNA: TGCGCCAGCAGCCAAGATTCGGGAAACTATGGCTACACCTTC. It specifies CASSQDSGNYGYTF.

The chain employs TRBV5-8 and TRBJ1-6; tentatively, D is TRBD1 (6 bases). Germline values: CDR1 SGHTS, CDR2 YDEGEE. The CDR3 is 14 amino acids. V was shortened by 4 bases and J by 10 bases, with 15 bases between the two germline ends. CDR3 nucleotides: TGTGCCAGCAGCCCTGCGGGGGCGCGCTCACCCCTCCACTTT. Translated, it gives CASSPAGARSPLHF.

The chain employs TRBV2 and TRBJ2-3; tentative D call: TRBD2 (6 bases). V was clipped by 8 bases and J by 2 bases, with 14 bases between them. The CDR3 runs to 14 residues. The germline gives CDR1 SNHLY, CDR2 FYNNEI. CDR3 sequence reads: CASSPRRVTDTQYF. In nucleotides, the CDR3 is TGTGCCAGCTCGCCGAGGAGGGTCACAGATACGCAGTATTTT.

In DNA, the CDR3 is TGTGCCAGCAGCCAAGATTTTAGGGGGATTAATTCACCCCTCCACTTT. It specifies CASSQDFRGINSPLHF. This chain joins TRBV14 and TRBJ1-6; TRBD1 might be the D (6 bases). Between the trimmed V and J ends, which lost 0 bases and 6 bases, there was a span of 12 bases. This CDR3 contains 16 residues. Germline V gives CDR1 SGHDN, CDR2 FVKESK. The full variable domain, with the rest looked up from reference TRBV14 and TRBJ1-6, is EAGVTQFPSHSVIEKGQTVTLRCDPISGHDNLYWYRRVMGKEIKFLLHFVKESKQDESGMPNNRFLAERTGGTYSTLKVQPAELEDSGVYFCASSQDFRGINSPLHFGNGTRLTVT.

This rearrangement joins TRBV6-6 to TRBJ1-2; D possibly corresponds to TRBD1 (6 bases). This CDR3 has 15 amino acids. CDR1 MNHNY and CDR2 SVGAGI come from the germline V gene (reference sequence). The V and J ends lost 5 bases and 0 bases respectively, with 13 bases between them. The CDR3 DNA reads TGTGCCAGCAGTATAAGGACAGAGACTAACTATGGCTACACCTTC. Its translation is CASSIRTETNYGYTF.

This chain links TRBV7-9 with TRBJ2-3; D perhaps matches TRBD1 (6 bases). The germline CDR1 and CDR2 sequences are SEHNR and FQNEAQ (reference sequence). V lost 8 bases and J lost 5, with 17 bases in between. This CDR3 spans 14 amino acids. CDR3 nucleotide sequence: TGTGCCAGCCCCTCGCCCAGGGACATAGATACGCAGTATTTT. Translation: CASPSPRDIDTQYF.

This chain connects TRBV4-3 to TRBJ1-2, with 8 bases fitting TRBD1. The CDR3 is made up of 16 amino acids. Germline values: CDR1 LGHNA, CDR2 YSLEER. Trimming took 0 bases from V and 7 from J; bases not matched to a gene: 10. The CDR3 here is CASSQDHAGGAGGYTF. CDR3 DNA: TGCGCCAGCAGCCAAGATCATGCAGGGGGCGCGGGTGGCTACACCTTC.

CDR3 sequence reads: CASSTTGGVGYEQYF. The CDR3 DNA is TGTGCCAGCAGTACCACCGGGGGGGTGGGGTACGAGCAGTACTTC. The chain has TRBV27 and TRBJ2-7; 8 nucleotides agree with TRBD2. J was trimmed by 4 bases and V by 5 bases; bases with no gene match: 10. The V gene's germline CDR1 is MNHEY and CDR2 SMNVEV (reference sequence). The CDR3 extends over 15 amino acids.

This chain connects TRBV30 to TRBJ1-4; unclear D gene. The V gene's germline CDR1 is GTSNPN and CDR2 SVGIG (reference sequence). This CDR3 has 15 amino acids. Trimming took 0 bases from V and 4 from J, leaving 12 bases between them. CDR3 loop: CAWSVLGRGNEKLFF. CDR3 in DNA: TGTGCCTGGAGTGTACTAGGTAGAGGTAATGAAAAACTGTTTTTT.

The chain uses TRBV11-2 and TRBJ2-7; tentatively, D is TRBD2 (6 bases). Germline V gene lookup returns CDR1 SGHAT and CDR2 FQNNGV. This CDR3 region has 14 residues. Trimming shortened V by 5 bases and J by 3 bases, and 14 bases separated the two germline ends. CDR3: CASSPGVRNYEQYF. DNA for the CDR3: TGTGCCAGCAGCCCGGGGGTGCGGAACTACGAGCAGTACTTC.

The chain employs TRBV4-3 and TRBJ1-4; 8 bases fit TRBD1. The germline V gene encodes CDR1 LGHNA and CDR2 YSLEER. The CDR3 extends over 18 amino acids. Trimming cost V 4 bases and J 7 bases; bases outside gene matches: 17. This CDR3 is CASSRQTGDLGRSEKLFF. The DNA for the CDR3 is TGCGCCAGCAGCCGACAGACAGGGGATCTGGGGCGGAGTGAAAAACTGTTTTTT.

The chain carries TRBV10-3 and TRBJ2-3; TRBD1 matches at 7 bases. The CDR3 has 14 amino acids. Looked up from germline, CDR1 is ENHRY and CDR2 is SYGVKD. The trim removed 4 bases at V and 1 base at J, leaving 2 bases unmatched. The CDR3 DNA reads TGTGCCATCAGTGGGCAGGGGGGCACAGATACGCAGTATTTT. Translating gives CAISGQGGTDTQYF.

The chain uses TRBV4-1 and TRBJ1-3; maybe TRBD1 (6 bases). Germline lookup yields CDR1 MGHRA and CDR2 YSYEKL. This CDR3 contains 16 residues. V lost 0 bases, J lost 3 bases, and 12 bases lay in between. The CDR3 region is CASSQDGRGFGNTIYF. In DNA, the CDR3 is TGCGCCAGCAGCCAAGACGGCAGGGGCTTTGGAAACACCATATATTTT.

V gene TRBV28 combines with J gene TRBJ1-6; D call uncertain. The V gene's germline CDR1 is MDHEN and CDR2 SYDVKM. V lost 7 bases and J 8 bases, leaving 15 bases between the germline ends. CDR3 length: 14 residues. CDR3 sequence: CASTFLGGDSPLHF. For the CDR3, the DNA is TGTGCCAGCACTTTTCTTGGCGGGGATTCACCCCTCCACTTT. The whole variable domain, remainder taken from reference TRBV28 and TRBJ1-6, is DVKVTQSSRYLVKRTGEKVFLECVQDMDHENMFWYRQDPGLGLRLIYFSYDVKMKEKGDIPEGYSVSREKKERFSLILESASTNQTSMYLCASTFLGGDSPLHFGNGTRLTVT.

This clone has just one count. The chain couples TRBV4-2 to TRBJ1-3; TRBD1 might be the D (5 bases). Trimming cost V 0 bases and J 0 bases, with 9 bases left between them. CDR1 LGHNA and CDR2 YNFKEQ come from the germline V gene. The CDR3 is 16 residues long. CDR3 loop: CASSQDPDSSGNTIYF. CDR3 DNA sequence: TGTGCCAGCAGCCAAGATCCTGACAGCTCTGGAAACACCATATATTTT.

The V call is TRBV28, the J call TRBJ1-2; D is unclear. The germline V gene has CDR1 MDHEN and CDR2 SYDVKM. This CDR3 has 14 amino acids. Trimming cost V 6 bases and J 1 base, with 12 bases left between them. CDR3 DNA: TGTGCCAGCAGCCCTCCAACTTTTAACTATGGCTACACCTTC. Translated: CASSPPTFNYGYTF.

V and J are TRBV28 and TRBJ2-7, with a tentative D call TRBD1 (6 bases). This CDR3 has 16 residues. Trimming took 5 bases from V and 2 from J, leaving 19 bases between them. CDR1 MDHEN and CDR2 SYDVKM come from the germline V gene. In DNA form, the CDR3 reads TGTGCCAGCAGTCCAATCCCTGGACAGCCAACCTACGAGCAGTACTTC. Its translation: CASSPIPGQPTYEQYF.